This TCR beta chain stems from a study of blood T cell repertoires in COVID-19. Study context: The origin of the acute and convalescent COVID-19 samples was the United States, Italy and Spain.

About this clone itself: Different DNA sequences within this sample yield the same CDR3.

In the authors' methods: Estimates of nucleated cell counts were drawn from the amplification of reference gene primers. Sequenced by immunoSEQ multiplex PCR; TCRdb stores in-frame clones only, minus some. V and J calls and clone size come straight from that table; D and trimming were deduced from the DNA. The sample has about 300,000 clones, just over 85% seen once. Allocation to cohorts depended on clinical history reported by the participants. Germline values: CDR1 KGHSH, CDR2 LQKENI. The CDR3 consists of 13 residues. V was trimmed by 3 bases and J by 2 bases, leaving 7 bases between them. The sequenced material came from PBMCs or T cells enriched from blood (not recorded which). The sequence came from a man aged 30 to 45 who had recovered from COVID-19. This chain connects TRBV18 to TRBJ1-2, with a tentative D call TRBD1 (6 bases). CDR3 coding DNA: TGTGCCAGCTCACCTGACAGGAACTATGGCTACACCTTC. It is translated as CASSPDRNYGYTF.